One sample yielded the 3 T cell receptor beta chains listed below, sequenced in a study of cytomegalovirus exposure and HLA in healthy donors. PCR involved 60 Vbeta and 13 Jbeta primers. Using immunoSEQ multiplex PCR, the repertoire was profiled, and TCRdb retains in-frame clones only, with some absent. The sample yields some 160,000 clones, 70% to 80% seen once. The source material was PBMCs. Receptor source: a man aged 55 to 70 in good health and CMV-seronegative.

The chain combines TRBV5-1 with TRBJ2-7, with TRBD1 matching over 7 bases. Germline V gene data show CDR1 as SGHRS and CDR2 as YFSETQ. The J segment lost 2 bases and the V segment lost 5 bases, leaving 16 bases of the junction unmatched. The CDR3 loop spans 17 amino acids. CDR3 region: CASSLARGDRDAYEQYF. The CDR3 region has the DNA TGCGCCAGCAGTCTTGCGAGGGGCGACAGGGACGCCTACGAGCAGTACTTC.

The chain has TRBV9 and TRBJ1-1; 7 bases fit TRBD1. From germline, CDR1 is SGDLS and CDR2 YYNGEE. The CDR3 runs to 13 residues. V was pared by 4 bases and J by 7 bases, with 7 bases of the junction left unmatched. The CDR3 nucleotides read TGTGCCAGCAGCACCAGGACAGGAGTTGAAGCTTTCTTT. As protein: CASSTRTGVEAFF. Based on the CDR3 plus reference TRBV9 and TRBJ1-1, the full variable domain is DSGVTQTPKHLITATGQRVTLRCSPRSGDLSVYWYQQSLDQGLQFLIQYYNGEERAKGNILERFSAQQFPDLHSELNLSSLELGDSALYFCASSTRTGVEAFFGQGTRLTVV.

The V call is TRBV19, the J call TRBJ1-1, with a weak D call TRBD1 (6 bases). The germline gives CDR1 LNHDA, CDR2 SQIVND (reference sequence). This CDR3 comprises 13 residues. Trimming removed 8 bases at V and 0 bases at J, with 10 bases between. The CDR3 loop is CASQGRLNTEAFF. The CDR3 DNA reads TGTGCCAGTCAGGGGCGGCTGAACACTGAAGCTTTCTTT.